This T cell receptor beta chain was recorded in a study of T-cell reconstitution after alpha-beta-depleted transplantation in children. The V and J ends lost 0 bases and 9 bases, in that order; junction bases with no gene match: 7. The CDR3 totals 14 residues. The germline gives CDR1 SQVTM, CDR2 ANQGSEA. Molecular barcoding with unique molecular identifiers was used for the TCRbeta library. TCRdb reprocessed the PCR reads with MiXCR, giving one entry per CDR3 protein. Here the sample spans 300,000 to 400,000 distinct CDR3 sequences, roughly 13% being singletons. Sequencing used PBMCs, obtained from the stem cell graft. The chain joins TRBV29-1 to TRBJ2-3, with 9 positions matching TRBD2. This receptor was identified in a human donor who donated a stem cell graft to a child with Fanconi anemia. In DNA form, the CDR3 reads TGCAGCGTTGAAGATCGCGGGGGGGGAGCCACGCAGTATTTT. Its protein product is CSVEDRGGGATQYF.